Sequencing of this T cell receptor beta chain was carried out in a study of T cell repertoires in cytomegalovirus infection. Overall study context: CMV epitopes in the study were HLA-C-restricted (recently identified) and HLA-B-restricted (well studied). TCR beta signatures that were public indicated CMV infection and matching HLA type.

This clonotype occurred a few times. Its antigen is unidentified. Study-level findings and limits: The response measured ex vivo was dominated by TCR beta clonotypes (HLA-C-restricted and CMV-specific).

The CDR3 is 14 residues long. Germline values: CDR1 SQVTM, CDR2 ANQGSEA. J gave up 4 bases and V 4 bases, and 6 bases lay outside the gene matches. TCRdb reprocessed the reads with MiXCR, giving one entry per CDR3 protein. The sample lists 340,000 or so distinct CDR3 sequences; about 25% were seen once. The starting material was cultured PBMCs, obtained from culture after CMV antigen stimulation. This chain connects TRBV29-1 to TRBJ2-1; 8 positions agree with TRBD2. The receptor was isolated from a human donor in good health (CMV status not recorded). Some clones in this sample may be carry-over from other donors' samples. CDR3 nucleotide sequence: TGCAGCGTTGCGGGACTAGGGAGTTACAATGAGCAGTTCTTC. Its translation is CSVAGLGSYNEQFF.